Following are 32 T cell receptor beta chains from one sample sequenced in a study of blood T cells in healthy people across ages. With a J-beta primer mix and a sample-barcoded 5' primer, a second PCR ran about 6 to 11 cycles. Each CDR3 protein gets one entry after TCRdb re-called the 5' RACE reads with MiXCR. The table has roughly 680,000 distinct CDR3 sequences, around a fifth seen once. The specimen was blood. The receptor set was obtained from a man aged 65 to 79 in good health.

V usage is TRBV20-1 and J usage is TRBJ2-1, with 7 nucleotides matching TRBD2. Germline assignment: CDR1 DFQATT and CDR2 SNEGSKA (reference sequence). This CDR3 contains 15 residues. V dropped 1 base and J dropped 4; count of bases not matched to a gene: 7. The CDR3 DNA is TGCAGTGCTAGAGGCCAACTAGCGTTATACAATGAGCAGTTCTTC. Translated: CSARGQLALYNEQFF.

The chain combines TRBV12-3 or TRBV12-4 with TRBJ1-5; no reliable D call. Trimming left V 4 bases short and J 1 base short, with 2 bases between. CDR3 size: 12 residues. The CDR3 sequence is CASSWSNQPQHF. DNA of the CDR3: TGTGCCAGCAGTTGGAGCAATCAGCCCCAGCATTTT.

This chain uses TRBV29-1 with TRBJ2-3, with 10 bases matching TRBD2. Looked up from germline, CDR1 is SQVTM and CDR2 is ANQGSEA. J lost 3 bases, V lost 6 bases, and 6 bases had no gene match. The CDR3 runs to 14 residues. This CDR3 reads CSVGLAGATDTQYF. CDR3 nucleotide sequence: TGCAGCGTAGGTCTAGCGGGAGCGACAGATACGCAGTATTTT.

The chain recombines TRBV15 with TRBJ2-2; D gene unclear. Germline loops: CDR1 LNHNV, CDR2 YYDKDF (reference sequence). The CDR3 runs to 16 residues. V was pared by 0 bases and J by 4 bases, with 12 bases between. The CDR3: CATSRDVRRSTGELFF. The CDR3 DNA is TGTGCCACCAGCAGAGATGTTAGGAGAAGCACCGGGGAGCTGTTTTTT.

On this clonotype: A much larger clone lies one base from this, so it may be a read error. The genes are TRBV21-1 and TRBJ2-7. TRBV21-1 is noted as a pseudogene. This CDR3 contains 16 residues. The CDR3, as DNA: TGTGCCAGCAGCAAAGTGCAGGAGCAGGCCTGGAACGACCAGTACTTC. Residues: CASSKVQEQAWNDQYF.

This sequence joins TRBV20-1 and TRBJ2-5; D not certain. There are 11 residues in the CDR3. CDR1 DFQATT and CDR2 SNEGSKA come from the germline V gene (reference sequence). Trimming took 4 bases from V and 5 from J, leaving 8 bases between them. The CDR3: CSATDPETQYF. DNA for the CDR3: TGCAGTGCTACAGATCCCGAGACCCAGTACTTC.

V usage is TRBV29-1 and J usage is TRBJ2-5; D is undetermined. The end of the DNA is better explained by TRBJ2-1, so the J call may be wrong. This CDR3 contains 12 residues. Germline V gene lookup returns CDR1 SQVTM and CDR2 ANQGSEA. In DNA, the CDR3 is TGCAGCGTTGTATCCCGTTACCATGAGCAGTTCTTC. Amino acid sequence: CSVVSRYHEQFF.

The V and J genes are TRBV6-5 and TRBJ2-3; no clear D gene. The length of the CDR3 is 13 residues. The V gene's germline CDR1 is MNHEY and CDR2 SVGAGI. Between the trimmed V and J ends, which lost 6 bases and 2 bases, there was a span of 9 bases. The CDR3 sequence: CASRSSVTDTQYF. The CDR3 DNA is TGTGCCAGCAGGTCCTCGGTCACAGATACGCAGTATTTT.

V is TRBV18 and J is TRBJ1-4, with a possible D match to TRBD1 (6 bases). CDR1 is KGHSH and CDR2 is LQKENI in the germline V gene. The germline V and J ends were trimmed by 4 bases and 3 bases, with 12 bases remaining between them. The CDR3 runs to 15 residues. This chain's CDR3 is CASSRLGGSNEKLFF. The CDR3 nucleotides are TGTGCCAGCTCACGACTAGGGGGTTCTAATGAAAAACTGTTTTTT.

This clonotype has at least ten counts. This chain uses TRBV15 with TRBJ2-7, with TRBD1 matching 7 bases. CDR1 is LNHNV and CDR2 is YYDKDF in the germline V gene (reference sequence). The trim removed 0 bases at V and 1 base at J, leaving 6 bases unmatched. The CDR3 covers 16 residues. CDR3 amino acids: CATSRERGLSSYEQYF. The CDR3 nucleotides are TGTGCCACCAGCAGAGAAAGGGGGCTGTCGTCCTACGAGCAGTACTTC.

This clonotype was seen only a few times. Here the CDR3 reads CASSRGTSVSTDTQYF. CDR3 DNA sequence: TGTGCCAGCAGCCGAGGGACTAGCGTAAGCACAGATACGCAGTATTTT. The J gene is TRBJ2-3, the V gene TRBV7-9, with 10 bases identical to TRBD2. Germline CDR1 reads SEHNR; CDR2 reads FQNEAQ (reference sequence). This CDR3 comprises 16 residues. Trimming removed 5 bases from V and 0 bases from J; junction bases left unmatched: 5.

The genes are TRBV7-9 and TRBJ2-7, with 11 bases aligning to TRBD2. V trimming: 1 base; J trimming: 2 bases; junction bases outside the gene matches: 1. CDR1 is SEHNR and CDR2 is FQNEAQ in the germline V gene (reference sequence). The CDR3 contains 15 residues. The CDR3 DNA sequence: TGTGCCAGCAGCTTAGTTAGCGGGAGGGCCTACGAGCAGTACTTC. It encodes CASSLVSGRAYEQYF. Supplemented by reference TRBV7-9 and TRBJ2-7, the full variable domain reads DTGVSQNPRHKITKRGQNVTFRCDPISEHNRLYWYRQTLGQGPEFLTYFQNEAQLEKSRLLSDRFSAERPKGSFSTLEIQRTEQGDSAMYLCASSLVSGRAYEQYFGPGTRLTVT.

The chain employs TRBV2 and TRBJ2-7; tentatively, D is TRBD2 (6 bases). CDR1 is SNHLY and CDR2 is FYNNEI in the germline V gene. The CDR3 consists of 15 residues. Trimming stripped 6 bases from V and 2 bases from J, with 17 bases between. As DNA, the CDR3 is TGTGCCAGCAGCCCGCTGGTGGGAGGACCCTACGAGCAGTACTTC. It is translated as CASSPLVGGPYEQYF.

The table lists this clonotype with a few counts. CDR3 amino acids: CSARGTGSTGELFF. The CDR3 DNA reads TGCAGTGCTAGGGGGACAGGGTCCACCGGGGAGCTGTTTTTT. The chain links TRBV20-1 to TRBJ2-2; TRBD1 matches 9 bases. V dropped 3 bases and J dropped 4; count of bases not matched to a gene: 3. CDR3 size: 14 residues. The germline V gene encodes CDR1 DFQATT and CDR2 SNEGSKA (reference sequence).

The table lists this clonotype with a few counts. V is TRBV6-5 and J is TRBJ2-7; 7 bases fit TRBD1. The CDR3 has 14 residues. Germline values: CDR1 MNHEY, CDR2 SVGAGI. The trim removed 5 bases at V and 6 bases at J, leaving 10 bases unmatched. CDR3 DNA: TGTGCCAGCAGTACCCGGGACAGTACCTCCGAGCAGTACTTC. Translating gives CASSTRDSTSEQYF.

This clonotype was observed a handful of times. The V gene is TRBV4-3, the J gene TRBJ2-5; TRBD2 matches at 9 bases. Matching the DNA end better, TRBJ2-1 makes the J call doubtful. Germline lookup yields CDR1 LGHNA and CDR2 YSLEER. This CDR3 spans 16 amino acids. The CDR3 spells CASSQDPSGVYNEQFF. CDR3 DNA: TGCGCCAGCAGCCAAGATCCTAGCGGGGTCTACAATGAGCAGTTCTTC.

This clonotype was detected a few times. The CDR3 loop is CSAPGTGGDSYNEQFF. In DNA form, the CDR3 reads TGCAGTGCCCCTGGAACTGGGGGGGACTCCTACAATGAGCAGTTCTTC. The chain links TRBV20-1 to TRBJ2-1, with 7 bases that match TRBD2. Trimming cost V 6 bases and J 0 bases; bases outside gene matches: 11. The germline V gene encodes CDR1 DFQATT and CDR2 SNEGSKA (reference sequence). The CDR3 has 16 residues.

This clonotype has a count of ten or more. The chain combines TRBV6-5 with TRBJ1-1, with 7 bases that match TRBD1. CDR3 size: 15 residues. V dropped 5 bases and J dropped 0; count of bases not matched to a gene: 6. Germline values: CDR1 MNHEY, CDR2 SVGAGI. The CDR3 nucleotides are TGTGCCAGCAGTCTTAGGGGGCTCTTGAACACTGAAGCTTTCTTT. It codes for CASSLRGLLNTEAFF.

The chain uses TRBV9 and TRBJ2-3, with 8 positions matching TRBD1. The J segment lost 2 bases and the V segment lost 0 bases, leaving 2 bases of the junction unmatched. This CDR3 has 15 amino acids. CDR1 is SGDLS, CDR2 YYNGEE, per germline. The DNA for the CDR3 is TGTGCCAGCAGCGTAGGGACAGGGCTCACAGATACGCAGTATTTT. This sequence encodes CASSVGTGLTDTQYF.

This clonotype was found a few times. The CDR3 DNA reads as TGTGCCAGCAGAAGAAGACAGGACTACGAGCAGTACTTC. Protein: CASRRRQDYEQYF. V and J are TRBV12-3 or TRBV12-4 and TRBJ2-7, with D tentatively TRBD1 (6 bases). Trimming took 6 bases from V and 3 from J, leaving 12 bases between them. There are 13 residues in the CDR3.

This clonotype was picked up a small number of times. An end of the junction does not agree with germline; a read error may underlie this. The CDR3 loop reads CSARDLGGNTDTQYF. In DNA, the CDR3 is TGCAGTGCTAGAGATCTGGGCGGGAACACAGATACGCAGTACTTT. The rearrangement uses TRBV20-1 and TRBJ2-3, with D possibly being TRBD2 (6 bases). The CDR3 is 15 residues long. Per the germline V gene, CDR1 is DFQATT and CDR2 is SNEGSKA (reference sequence).

This clonotype was seen a few times. The genes are TRBV29-1 and TRBJ2-5; 10 bases map to TRBD2. The CDR3 consists of 15 residues. The germline V gene has CDR1 SQVTM and CDR2 ANQGSEA. V was pared by 4 bases and J by 2 bases, with 7 bases of the junction left unmatched. The DNA of the CDR3 is TGCAGCGTTGTAGGGGCTAGCGGGAGACAAGAGACCCAGTACTTC. Amino acid sequence: CSVVGASGRQETQYF. Full variable domain (outside the CDR3, taken from reference TRBV29-1 and TRBJ2-5): SAVISQKPSRDICQRGTSLTIQCQVDSQVTMMFWYRQQPGQSLTLIATANQGSEATYESGFVIDKFPISRPNLTFSTLTVSNMSPEDSSIYLCSVVGASGRQETQYFGPGTRLLVL.

This sequence joins TRBV2 and TRBJ2-1, with D perhaps TRBD2 (6 bases). Trimming removed 4 bases from V and 0 bases from J, with 10 bases in between. CDR1 SNHLY and CDR2 FYNNEI come from the germline V gene. There are 15 residues in the CDR3. CDR3 in DNA: TGTGCCAGCAGTGGAGGGAGGACCTCCTACAATGAGCAGTTCTTC. Amino acid sequence: CASSGGRTSYNEQFF.

This clonotype was detected only a few times. J is TRBJ1-5 and V is TRBV10-3; tentative D call: TRBD1 (5 bases). Germline V gene sequence: CDR1 ENHRY, CDR2 SYGVKD. The length of the CDR3 is 15 residues. V lost 11 bases, J lost 2 bases, and 19 bases lay in between. This chain's CDR3 is CASKRGRDGNQPQHF. CDR3 DNA sequence: TGTGCCTCCAAAAGGGGCAGGGACGGCAATCAGCCCCAGCATTTT.

CDR3: CSAAGLSYNEQFF. The CDR3 DNA reads TGCAGTGCTGCGGGCCTCTCCTACAATGAGCAGTTCTTC. This chain uses TRBV20-1 with TRBJ2-1, with TRBD2 as a possible D gene (5 bases). The V end lost 5 bases, the J end lost 0 bases, and 8 bases lay between the germline ends. Germline values: CDR1 DFQATT, CDR2 SNEGSKA (reference sequence). The length of the CDR3 is 13 residues.

The chain uses TRBV3-1 and TRBJ2-2; D unclear. Germline lookup yields CDR1 LGHDT and CDR2 YNNKEL (reference sequence). Trimming shortened V by 7 bases and J by 2 bases, and 14 bases separated the two germline ends. CDR3 length equals 15 residues. CDR3 nucleotide sequence: TGTGCCAGCAACCATGGCGGAATTAACACCGGGGAGCTGTTTTTT. It codes for CASNHGGINTGELFF.

The chain has TRBV7-9 and TRBJ2-2, with 12 bases identical to TRBD2. Germline-derived CDR1 and CDR2 are SEHNR and FQNEAQ (reference sequence). V trimming: 5 bases; J trimming: 4 bases; junction bases outside the gene matches: 11. The CDR3 sequence is 18 residues long. DNA for the CDR3: TGTGCCAGCAGCCCGCTCGGGACTAGCGGGCGGCGCACCGGGGAGCTGTTTTTT. It yields the protein CASSPLGTSGRRTGELFF.

This clonotype was picked up a small number of times. The chain uses TRBV2 and TRBJ2-3; D perhaps matches TRBD2 (6 bases). Germline loops: CDR1 SNHLY, CDR2 FYNNEI. V was shortened by 3 bases and J by 4 bases, with 11 bases between the two germline ends. This CDR3 is 14 amino acids long. The CDR3 here is CASSDSRGSDTQYF. In nucleotides, the CDR3 is TGTGCCAGCAGTGATAGTCGGGGGTCAGATACGCAGTATTTT.

This clonotype has more than one count but fewer than ten. The chain combines TRBV2 with TRBJ2-2; 9 nucleotides line up with TRBD1. CDR1 and CDR2 from the germline V gene are SNHLY and FYNNEI. With V trimmed by 4 bases and J by 11 bases, 2 bases remained unmatched. This CDR3 is 12 amino acids long. In nucleotides, the CDR3 is TGTGCCAGCAGTGGGACAGGGGTTGAGCTGTTTTTT. Its protein product is CASSGTGVELFF.

The rearrangement links TRBV20-1 to TRBJ2-5, with 10 positions matching TRBD2. In germline, CDR1 is DFQATT, CDR2 SNEGSKA (reference sequence). V was clipped by 5 bases and J by 5 bases; unmatched bases: 11. The CDR3 spans 15 residues. The CDR3 DNA sequence: TGCAGTGCTCGCTCCGGGACTAGCGACAGGGAGACCCAGTACTTC. This gives the protein CSARSGTSDRETQYF.

This clonotype was seen a few times. V and J are TRBV7-9 and TRBJ2-5; 10 nucleotides align to TRBD1. The CDR3 runs 14 residues. CDR1 and CDR2 from the germline V gene are SEHNR and FQNEAQ (reference sequence). V lost 4 bases to trimming and J lost 5 bases; unmatched junction nucleotides: 4. The CDR3 sequence: CASSSGTGAETQYF. The CDR3 nucleotides are TGTGCCAGCAGCTCCGGGACAGGGGCCGAGACCCAGTACTTC.

The chain couples TRBV20-1 to TRBJ2-3; 12 positions agree with TRBD2. V trimming: 3 bases; J trimming: 4 bases; junction bases outside the gene matches: 5. This CDR3 comprises 15 residues. Germline V lookup: CDR1 DFQATT, CDR2 SNEGSKA (reference sequence). CDR3 loop: CSASGLAGRADTQYF. Written as DNA, the CDR3 is TGCAGTGCTAGCGGACTAGCGGGGCGCGCAGATACGCAGTATTTT.